This TCR beta chain stems from a study of blood T cell repertoires in COVID-19. Study details: The analysed material was cDNA or gDNA that came from T cells, B-cell-depleted T cells, or PBMCs.

Authors' analysis steps: For nucleated cells, counts were estimated from reference gene primer amplification. The repertoire was sequenced with immunoSEQ multiplex PCR; TCRdb's copy has only in-frame clones and lacks some. For V, J and clone size, that table is used; D and trimming come from the DNA. The sample lists approximately 210,000 clones; around 88% were seen once. Participants' reported clinical history set cohort assignment. This receptor was obtained from a woman aged 50 to 60 with acute COVID-19. The material sequenced was PBMCs or T cells enriched from blood (not recorded which).

CDR3: CASRANRERYEQYF. CDR3 nucleotide sequence: TGTGCCAGCAGAGCCAACAGGGAGCGCTACGAGCAGTACTTC. The V call is TRBV5-4, the J call TRBJ2-7; maybe TRBD1 (6 bases). The CDR3 is 14 residues long. The germline CDR1 and CDR2 sequences are SGHNT and YYREEE (reference sequence). V was cut by 5 bases and J by 3 bases, with 15 bases left in between.